This T cell receptor (beta chain) appears in the sequencing data of a study of T cells in Graves' hyperthyroidism and ophthalmopathy. Whole-study findings and limits: Blood also showed most of the thyroid clonotypes that were expanded above 0.001.

This clonotype was counted only a few times. Its antigen is still unknown. Each person with ophthalmopathy scored at least 3 on the Clinical Activity Score, reached NOSPECS grade 4 or higher, and had been ill under 3 months. It was uncontrolled infection, other autoimmune disease, pregnancy or lactation that excluded patients. Clinical symptoms, serum thyroxine and TRAb, thyroid ultrasound and orbital computed tomography together formed the diagnostic basis. TCR beta CDR3 regions were amplified from RNA transcripts. HTBI primers were used for first-round RT-PCR of the TCR CDR3. Using its own MiXCR run on the multiplex PCR reads, TCRdb lists one record per CDR3 protein. The table has 530,000 or so distinct CDR3 sequences, approximately 25% seen once. The CDR3 covers 16 residues. The V gene lost 1 base and the J gene lost 6 bases, with 17 bases spanning the gap. Germline assignment: CDR1 MNHEY and CDR2 SVGEGT.

The chain carries TRBV6-2 or TRBV6-3 and TRBJ2-3; D is ambiguous. The sequence came from a woman in her twenties or thirties with Graves' ophthalmopathy. Sequencing was done on a sample of blood. Written as DNA, the CDR3 is TGTGCCAGCAGTTACTTCTCCGGGCCTACGTCGGATACGCAGTATTTT. As protein: CASSYFSGPTSDTQYF.